Each of the 13 T cell receptor beta chains below was sequenced from the same sample in a study of human T cells and chemical hapten exposure. TCRdb independently ran MiXCR on the RACE reads; one entry per CDR3 protein. The table shows 85,000 to 95,000 distinct CDR3 sequences, with 8.5% to 9% occurring only once. Time point in this sample: healthy volunteer bleed at 2 weeks. The starting material, unfractionated whole blood, was used for total RNA extraction. Sequences were obtained from whole blood. These receptors were collected from a female donor in good health. Some clones in this sample may be carry-over from other donors' samples.

This clonotype was picked up a small number of times. V usage is TRBV6-1 and J usage is TRBJ2-1; 8 bases match TRBD2. The V gene end was trimmed by 3 bases and the J gene end by 1 base; junction bases not matched to a gene: 8. CDR3 size: 17 residues. CDR1 is MNHNS, CDR2 SASEGT, per germline. In nucleotides, the CDR3 is TGTGCCAGCAGTGAGCCCGGGAGGGCCGGGTCCTACAATGAGCAGTTCTTC. Translated, it gives CASSEPGRAGSYNEQFF.

The V gene is TRBV4-2, the J gene TRBJ1-2; D not resolved. V was clipped by 4 bases and J by 1 base, with 10 bases between them. The CDR3 covers 14 residues. Germline CDR1 reads LGHNA; CDR2 reads YNFKEQ. This CDR3 is CASSPGGGNYGYTF. DNA for the CDR3: TGTGCCAGCAGCCCCGGAGGCGGTAACTATGGCTACACCTTC.

The V call is TRBV4-3, the J call TRBJ1-2, with D tentatively TRBD1 (5 bases). V shed 0 bases and J shed 8 bases, with 16 bases lying between them. CDR3 length: 15 amino acids. Germline V gene lookup returns CDR1 LGHNA and CDR2 YSLEER. The CDR3 DNA reads as TGCGCCAGCAGCCAAGACGAACGGGGCGGCCAAGGCTACACCTTC. Residues: CASSQDERGGQGYTF.

Details on this clonotype: This may come from a read error, since a much larger clone is one base off. The chain recombines TRBV12-3 or TRBV12-4 with TRBJ2-7; D is undetermined. Trimming removed 6 bases from V and 3 bases from J, with 6 bases in between. The length of the CDR3 is 11 residues. The CDR3 sequence: CASSQRYEQYF. CDR3 DNA: TGTGCCAGCAGCCAGCGCTACGAGCAGTACTTC.

This clonotype was detected only a few times. V gene TRBV7-2 combines with J gene TRBJ1-5, with unresolved D. Trimming removed 5 bases at V and 0 bases at J, with 11 bases between. Per germline, CDR1 SGHTA and CDR2 FQGNSA. The CDR3 extends over 15 amino acids. CDR3 protein: CASSAARFSNQPQHF. For the CDR3, the DNA is TGTGCCAGCAGCGCCGCTCGGTTTAGCAATCAGCCCCAGCATTTT. The complete variable domain, with remaining parts taken from reference TRBV7-2 and TRBJ1-5, reads GAGVSQSPSNKVTEKGKDVELRCDPISGHTALYWYRQSLGQGLEFLIYFQGNSAPDKSGLPSDRFSAERTGGSVSTLTIQRTQQEDSAVYLCASSAARFSNQPQHFGDGTRLSIL.

The chain uses TRBV9 and TRBJ1-1, with 7 nucleotides matching TRBD1. CDR3 length: 17 residues. With 3 bases clipped from V and 3 bases from J, the junction kept 14 bases outside the gene matches. The germline V gene has CDR1 SGDLS and CDR2 YYNGEE. The DNA of the CDR3 is TGTGCCAGCAGCGCATCACAGGGGTTTGCTGGTGACACTGAAGCTTTCTTT. This sequence encodes CASSASQGFAGDTEAFF.

V usage is TRBV6-5 and J usage is TRBJ2-7; 7 nucleotides agree with TRBD1. With V trimmed by 2 bases and J by 2 bases, 6 bases remained unmatched. The CDR3 length is 15 residues. CDR1 is MNHEY and CDR2 is SVGAGI in the germline V gene. CDR3 in amino acids: CASSYARDRTYEQYF. In nucleotides, the CDR3 is TGTGCCAGCAGTTACGCCAGGGACAGAACCTACGAGCAGTACTTC.

The chain couples TRBV28 to TRBJ2-2, with TRBD2 identical over 9 bases. The CDR3 length is 17 residues. V trimming: 3 bases; J trimming: 0 bases; junction bases outside the gene matches: 5. From germline, CDR1 is MDHEN and CDR2 SYDVKM. The chain's CDR3 is CASSFSIAGANTGELFF. The CDR3 DNA sequence: TGTGCCAGCAGTTTCTCCATAGCGGGGGCGAACACCGGGGAGCTGTTTTTT.

This clonotype was seen more than once but under ten times. The rearrangement links TRBV25-1 to TRBJ2-7; 9 nucleotides align to TRBD2. The length of the CDR3 is 16 residues. The V gene's germline CDR1 is MGHDK and CDR2 SYGVNS. The junction had 14 bases not matched to a gene; V was cut back by 8 bases and J by 3 bases. The CDR3 sequence is CASSGLALVQGYEQYF. The CDR3 nucleotides read TGTGCCAGCTCGGGACTAGCCCTAGTTCAGGGCTACGAGCAGTACTTC.

The chain carries TRBV29-1 and TRBJ2-1; unclear D gene. The CDR3 totals 15 residues. CDR1 SQVTM and CDR2 ANQGSEA come from the germline V gene. The ends were cut back, 6 bases at V and 0 bases at J, with 15 bases in the middle. CDR3 DNA: TGCAGCGTCCAGCCGACGGTAAGCTCCTACAATGAGCAGTTCTTC. Protein product: CSVQPTVSSYNEQFF.

On this clonotype: A much larger clone is a single base away; this may be a read error. The V call is TRBV30, the J call TRBJ1-3; D gene ambiguous. This CDR3 has 14 amino acids. V lost 1 base and J 0 bases, leaving 7 bases between the germline ends. The V gene's germline CDR1 is GTSNPN and CDR2 SVGIG (reference sequence). The CDR3 sequence is CAWSAVGSGNTIYF. The CDR3 DNA sequence: TGTGCCTGGAGTGCTGTCGGCTCTGGAAACACCATATATTTT.

The CDR3 loop is CASSRGQGYNSPLHF. The CDR3 DNA sequence: TGCGCCAGCAGCCGGGGACAGGGCTATAATTCACCCCTCCACTTT. The chain couples TRBV4-3 to TRBJ1-6, with TRBD1 matching over 9 bases. CDR1 LGHNA and CDR2 YSLEER come from the germline V gene. CDR3 length equals 15 residues. V lost 4 bases to trimming and J lost 3 bases; unmatched junction nucleotides: 1.

The chain uses TRBV2 and TRBJ1-5; D is unresolved. CDR3 length equals 14 residues. V gave up 3 bases and J gave up 0 bases, with 6 bases separating them. In germline, CDR1 is SNHLY, CDR2 FYNNEI. CDR3 in DNA: TGTGCCAGCAGTGATTTGTATAGCAATCAGCCCCAGCATTTT. Amino acids: CASSDLYSNQPQHF.